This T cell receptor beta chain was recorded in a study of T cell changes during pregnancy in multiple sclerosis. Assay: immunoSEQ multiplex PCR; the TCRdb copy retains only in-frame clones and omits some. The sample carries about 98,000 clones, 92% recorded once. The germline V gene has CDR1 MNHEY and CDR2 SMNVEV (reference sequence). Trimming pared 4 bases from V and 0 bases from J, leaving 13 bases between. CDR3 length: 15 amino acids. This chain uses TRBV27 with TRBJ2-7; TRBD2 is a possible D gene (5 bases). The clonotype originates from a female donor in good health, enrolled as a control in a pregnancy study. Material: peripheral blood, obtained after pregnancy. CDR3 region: CASSYDPGSSYEQYF. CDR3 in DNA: TGTGCCAGCAGTTACGACCCGGGGAGCTCCTACGAGCAGTACTTC.